This T cell receptor (beta chain) was captured by sequencing in a study of CD8+CD57+ T cells in acquired aplastic anemia (dated by TCRdb to between 2017 and 2018). Context from the whole study: On average, sorted CD4+ and CD8+ cells yielded roughly 3.4 ug of extracted DNA, with a range of roughly 0.18 to 27.4 ug. CD8+CD57+ expansion was defined as frequency above the mean frequency observed in healthy subjects. Study-wide findings and limitations: Roughly 30 CD8+ CDR3 sequences were found to be shared between patients and controls, but these sequences appeared to be highly expressed in patients and within the immunodominant clones of the patients. Between patients and healthy controls, no significant difference in CD8+ Simpson's diversity was found (P=0.060).

Profiling of TCR beta VDJ combinations and CDR3 sequences used genomic DNA as the template. An Illumina HiSeq 2000 was the platform used for TCR repertoire sequencing. Under the source paper's analysis protocol: Repertoire assessment relied on Simpson's diversity index, CDR3 size and DJ length profiles, and TRBV/TRBJ rearrangement plots. The immunodominant clone was defined as the most abundant DNA sequence in deep sequencing data. CDR3 amino acid sequences were checked for sharing across subjects and were also compared against the VDJdb database and published repertoires. TCRdb reprocessed the public reads (quality trimming at Q25 with fastp, clone calling with MiXCR) and kept in-frame beta chains. Entries are consolidated by CDR3 protein sequence, retaining the most common genes and DNA. TCRdb, not the original authors, processed these V and J calls. This sample has 150,000 to 200,000 distinct CDR3 sequences in its table, and 40% to 50% of those were observed once. The ten largest clonotypes hold 1.1% of the sample.

The patients picked for sequencing were ones in whom flow cytometry had shown an expansion of CD8+CD57+ cells. All patients had severe acquired aplastic anemia diagnosed by International Study of Aplastic Anemia and Agranulocytosis and Camitta criteria. No patient had received any therapy when blood was sampled. The study deep-sequenced TCR repertoires of sorted CD4+ and CD8+ blood T cells from severe aplastic anemia patients and healthy subjects. Patients were enrolled in the USA under clinicaltrials.gov protocols 00001620, 01623167, 00001397, 00071045, 00081523 and 00961064. Ficoll-Paque density gradient centrifugation was used to isolate peripheral blood mononuclear cells. Before DNA was extracted, CD4+ and CD8+ T cells were sorted using either FACS or magnetic beads. Here V drops 6 bases and J drops 1 base, and the junction holds 14 bases not matched to any gene. The CDR3 covers 18 residues, taking in both the cysteine and the phenylalanine. Only the CDR3 DNA is retained, 54 bases long and in frame from the first base. The germline V gene supplies CDR1 LGHNA and CDR2 YNFKEQ.

In the case of this clonotype: Its antigen is unknown. No base-level quality is on record; no much larger clone is a single base apart.

The sequence was obtained from a human donor with aplastic anemia. Sample: sorted CD4+, CD8+, or CD8+CD57+ T cells (not recorded which) from PBMCs. The chain employs TRBV4-2 and TRBJ2-3, with 9 bases aligning to TRBD2. The sequence in DNA is TGTGCCAGCAGTCGGGCAGCGGGGGGCATAACTGGCACAGATACGCAGTATTTT. It translates as CASSRAAGGITGTDTQYF.